Following are 27 T cell receptor beta chains from one sample sequenced in a study of T cell responses to AZD1222 COVID-19 vaccine. This table comes from immunoSEQ multiplex PCR, and its TCRdb copy is limited to in-frame clones, with some not included. Among 100,000 to 120,000 clones listed, 94% were seen once. The sequences come from peripheral blood, collected 28 days after the second AZD1222 dose. Receptors were obtained from an adult who received the AZD1222 COVID-19 vaccine.

The chain links TRBV21-1 to TRBJ1-5. TRBV21-1 represents a pseudogene. CDR3 length: 18 amino acids. CDR3 loop: CASSNLRVTICSNQPQHF. The CDR3 region has the DNA TGTGCCAGCAGCAATCTAAGGGTTACAATTTGTAGCAATCAGCCCCAGCATTTT.

This sequence joins TRBV11-2 and TRBJ2-7; 8 bases match TRBD1. Per germline, CDR1 SGHAT and CDR2 FQNNGV. This CDR3 spans 14 amino acids. J gave up 3 bases and V 3 bases, and 4 bases lay outside the gene matches. The CDR3 coding sequence is TGTGCCAGCAGCTTCGACAGGGGAAACTACGAGCAGTACTTC. It translates to CASSFDRGNYEQYF.

The chain couples TRBV3-1 (or the pseudogene TRBV3-2) to TRBJ1-2; D gene uncertain. Germline-derived CDR1 and CDR2 are LGHDT and YNNKEL (reference sequence). The CDR3 runs to 16 residues. V dropped 1 base and J dropped 6 bases, with 18 bases sitting between them. The CDR3 loop reads CASSQGLPSVMHGYTF. The CDR3 coding sequence is TGTGCCAGCAGCCAAGGCCTTCCTTCAGTAATGCATGGCTACACCTTC.

Note on this clone: Possible read error: a much larger clone is one base away. This chain uses TRBV2 with TRBJ1-1; a weak D match, TRBD1 (5 bases). Germline V lookup: CDR1 SNHLY, CDR2 FYNNEI. The V gene lost 2 bases and the J gene lost 1 base, with 5 bases spanning the gap. The CDR3 sequence is 13 residues long. The CDR3 bases are TGTGCCAGCAGTGAACAGGGGAACACTGAAGCTTTCTTT. The encoded protein is CASSEQGNTEAFF.

V gene TRBV7-8 combines with J gene TRBJ2-5; D unresolved. Germline assignment: CDR1 SGHVS and CDR2 FQNEAQ. This CDR3 comprises 11 residues. Trimming took off 5 bases at V and 0 bases at J, with 1 base between the two ends. CDR3 sequence: CASSNQETQYF. In DNA, the CDR3 is TGTGCCAGCAGCAACCAAGAGACCCAGTACTTC.

The table lists this clone with a count of one. The rearrangement links TRBV10-1 to TRBJ1-2; D not certain. Trimming cost V 2 bases and J 7 bases, with 14 bases left between them. CDR3 length: 14 residues. The V gene's germline CDR1 is WNHNN and CDR2 SYGVQD (reference sequence). The CDR3 here is CASSEGLNAAGYTF. CDR3 DNA: TGCGCCAGCAGTGAGGGGCTGAACGCGGCTGGCTACACCTTC.

The sample holds one count of this clone. The chain combines TRBV30 with TRBJ2-1, with 7 bases lining up with TRBD2. The CDR3 is made up of 14 amino acids. Germline CDR1 is GTSNPN and CDR2 is SVGIG (reference sequence). V lost 7 bases to trimming and J lost 6 bases; unmatched junction nucleotides: 12. CDR3 DNA: TGTGCCTCACTGGGGGAGGGCCGTATCAATGAGCAGTTCTTC. Its protein product is CASLGEGRINEQFF.

This sequence joins TRBV19 and TRBJ1-2; D not certain. Germline CDR1 LNHDA, CDR2 SQIVND (reference sequence). The CDR3 runs to 13 residues. The V gene lost 5 bases and the J gene lost 4 bases, with 11 bases spanning the gap. This CDR3 is CASSPPESYGYTF. Here the CDR3 DNA reads TGTGCCAGTAGTCCCCCCGAGAGCTATGGCTACACCTTC.

This chain uses TRBV18 with TRBJ1-3; D is perhaps TRBD1 (6 bases). CDR1 and CDR2 (germline): KGHSH, LQKENI. This CDR3 is built from 17 residues. Trimming removed 4 bases at V and 2 bases at J, with 18 bases between. CDR3 DNA: TGTGCCAGCTCACTATTACCGGGACAAGTTGCTGGAAACACCATATATTTT. Protein sequence: CASSLLPGQVAGNTIYF.

This chain connects TRBV19 to TRBJ1-3; the D gene is possibly TRBD1 (5 bases). This CDR3 comprises 15 residues. The germline gives CDR1 LNHDA, CDR2 SQIVND (reference sequence). The germline V and J ends were trimmed by 7 bases and 5 bases, with 18 bases remaining between them. The CDR3 sequence is CASNPSGGSRNTIYF. The CDR3, as DNA: TGTGCCAGTAACCCATCGGGGGGATCTAGAAACACCATATATTTT.

The rearrangement links TRBV21-1 to TRBJ1-1. TRBV21-1 is a listed pseudogene. The CDR3 runs to 12 residues. CDR3 residues: CASSKVISKAFF. DNA for the CDR3: TGTGCCAGCAGCAAAGTGATAAGTAAGGCTTTCTTT.

V usage is TRBV19 and J usage is TRBJ2-1; 7 positions agree with TRBD2. Trimming at V came to 3 bases and at J to 7 bases, leaving 3 bases not matched to a gene. The germline gives CDR1 LNHDA, CDR2 SQIVND (reference sequence). The CDR3 runs to 13 residues. The CDR3 sequence: CASSMGGGNEQFF. The CDR3 region has the DNA TGTGCCAGTAGTATGGGCGGGGGTAATGAGCAGTTCTTC.

V and J are TRBV14 and TRBJ2-5; 8 positions agree with TRBD1. Germline trimming cut 0 bases from V and 3 bases from J; bases unmatched to any gene: 9. The germline CDR1 and CDR2 sequences are SGHDN and FVKESK. CDR3 size: 17 residues. This chain's CDR3 is CASSQDRNDRGKETQYF. For the CDR3, the DNA is TGTGCCAGCAGCCAAGATAGGAACGACAGGGGTAAAGAGACCCAGTACTTC.

The rearrangement uses TRBV7-7 and TRBJ2-3, with 9 bases matching TRBD2. CDR3 size: 16 residues. V dropped 0 bases and J dropped 3; count of bases not matched to a gene: 4. Germline V CDR1 and CDR2: SSHAT, FNYEAQ (reference sequence). The CDR3 DNA is TGTGCCAGCAGCTTAGCGCGCGGGAGGGGGACAGATACGCAGTATTTT. Translation: CASSLARGRGTDTQYF.

The V gene is TRBV9, the J gene TRBJ2-6, with unresolved D. This CDR3 region has 15 residues. Deletions cut 0 bases from V and 0 bases from J, with 4 bases between. Germline loops: CDR1 SGDLS, CDR2 YYNGEE. CDR3 bases: TGTGCCAGCAGCGTAGGGGTCTCTGGGGCCAACGTCCTGACTTTC. Its protein product is CASSVGVSGANVLTF.

The V gene is TRBV11-2, the J gene TRBJ2-7; no clear D. The CDR3 has 15 amino acids. Germline V gene sequence: CDR1 SGHAT, CDR2 FQNNGV. V lost 0 bases to trimming and J lost 2 bases, with 11 bases between them. CDR3 in amino acids: CASSLERRLAYEQYF. The CDR3 DNA follows: TGTGCCAGCAGCTTAGAAAGGCGACTGGCCTACGAGCAGTACTTC.

The chain recombines TRBV6-5 with TRBJ1-1; TRBD1 matches 7 bases. Looked up from germline, CDR1 is MNHEY and CDR2 is SVGAGI. V shed 5 bases, J shed 1 base, and the junction held 4 bases outside the gene matches. The CDR3 spans 14 residues. The CDR3 DNA is TGTGCCAGCAGTCCCCGGACAGGGAACACTGAAGCTTTCTTT. Encoded protein: CASSPRTGNTEAFF.

This chain connects TRBV5-1 to TRBJ2-7; weak D call: TRBD1 (5 bases). The V end was cut by 4 bases, the J end by 6 bases, with 20 bases between. The CDR3 extends over 15 amino acids. Looked up from germline, CDR1 is SGHRS and CDR2 is YFSETQ. In DNA, the CDR3 is TGCGCCAGCAGCCCGTACCTGGGGTGGGGCGGCGAGCAGTACTTC. It translates to CASSPYLGWGGEQYF.

V usage is TRBV7-8 and J usage is TRBJ2-7, with 13 nucleotides matching TRBD2. The CDR3 totals 17 residues. CDR1 SGHVS and CDR2 FQNEAQ come from the germline V gene. The V segment lost 5 bases and the J segment 2 bases; nucleotides outside the gene matches: 9. The CDR3 DNA is TGTGCCAGCAGCGCCGGGACTAGCGGGGACTACACCTACGAGCAGTACTTC. Amino acid sequence: CASSAGTSGDYTYEQYF.

V gene TRBV9 combines with J gene TRBJ2-7; D is possibly TRBD1 (6 bases). The CDR3 runs to 13 residues. The germline V gene encodes CDR1 SGDLS and CDR2 YYNGEE. Between the trimmed V and J ends, which lost 3 bases and 6 bases, there was a span of 13 bases. The CDR3 region is CASSALQGSEQYF. The CDR3 nucleotides are TGTGCCAGCAGCGCACTCCAGGGGTCCGAGCAGTACTTC. Complete variable domain (other parts from reference TRBV9 and TRBJ2-7): DSGVTQTPKHLITATGQRVTLRCSPRSGDLSVYWYQQSLDQGLQFLIQYYNGEERAKGNILERFSAQQFPDLHSELNLSSLELGDSALYFCASSALQGSEQYFGPGTRLTVT.

The rearrangement joins TRBV7-2 to TRBJ2-2, with D hard to call. The CDR3 contains 14 residues. V lost 5 bases to trimming and J lost 1 base, with 8 bases between them. Per germline, CDR1 SGHTA and CDR2 FQGNSA. This CDR3 is CASSPRLNTGELFF. The CDR3 nucleotides read TGTGCCAGCAGCCCAAGGTTGAACACCGGGGAGCTGTTTTTT.

The chain joins TRBV5-1 to TRBJ2-1, with 12 bases matching TRBD2. CDR1 is SGHRS, CDR2 YFSETQ, per germline. The CDR3 is made up of 16 amino acids. Germline trimming cut 2 bases from V and 3 bases from J; bases unmatched to any gene: 3. This CDR3 is CASSLRTSGVYNEQFF. In DNA form, the CDR3 reads TGCGCCAGCAGCTTACGGACTAGCGGGGTCTACAATGAGCAGTTCTTC.

V is TRBV19 and J is TRBJ1-3; 9 nucleotides agree with TRBD1. Losses at the gene ends were 7 bases for V and 1 base for J; bases not matched to a gene: 5. The CDR3 is 15 amino acids. The V gene's germline CDR1 is LNHDA and CDR2 SQIVND (reference sequence). This CDR3 reads CASTETGGSGNTIYF. The CDR3 coding sequence is TGTGCCAGTACCGAGACAGGGGGATCTGGAAACACCATATATTTT.

The rearrangement links TRBV10-3 to TRBJ1-1, with D possibly TRBD1 on 5 matching bases. The CDR3 sequence is 15 residues long. V was shortened by 4 bases and J by 2 bases, with 14 bases between the two germline ends. Per the germline V gene, CDR1 is ENHRY and CDR2 is SYGVKD. CDR3 region: CAISGSGLRNTEAFF. CDR3 DNA sequence: TGTGCCATCAGTGGTTCAGGGCTTCGTAACACTGAAGCTTTCTTT.

As concerns this clone: The CDR3 does not close with the conserved phenylalanine or tryptophan, likely indicating a read error. The DNA is omitted, as the CDR3 cannot be located on it reliably, and the CDR3 follows TCRdb's listing. The rearrangement joins TRBV7-9 to TRBJ1-3. The length of the CDR3 is 8 amino acids, counting both ends. The germline V gene encodes CDR1 SEHNR and CDR2 FQNEAQ (reference sequence). The CDR3 here is CASSLEAA.

This clone was seen only a few times. This rearrangement joins TRBV19 to TRBJ1-6; unclear D gene. Trimming removed 7 bases at V and 0 bases at J, with 7 bases between. This CDR3 has 14 amino acids. Germline CDR1 and CDR2: LNHDA and SQIVND (reference sequence). CDR3: CASTASSYNSPLHF. The DNA of the CDR3 is TGTGCCAGTACCGCCAGCTCCTATAATTCACCCCTCCACTTT. The full variable domain, with the rest looked up from reference TRBV19 and TRBJ1-6, is DGGITQSPKYLFRKEGQNVTLSCEQNLNHDAMYWYRQDPGQGLRLIYYSQIVNDFQKGDIAEGYSVSREKKESFPLTVTSAQKNPTAFYLCASTASSYNSPLHFGNGTRLTVT.

The chain uses TRBV18 and TRBJ1-4; D may be TRBD1 (5 bases). This CDR3 spans 14 amino acids. Germline CDR1 is KGHSH and CDR2 is LQKENI. The ends were cut back, 0 bases at V and 5 bases at J, with 7 bases in the middle. The CDR3 loop reads CASSPPGRNEKLFF. The DNA for the CDR3 is TGTGCCAGCTCACCACCGGGGCGGAATGAAAAACTGTTTTTT.